What follows is one T cell receptor (beta chain) and its context. In the authors' workflow: Nucleated cell number was recorded as an estimate derived from reference gene primer amplification. Clones were sequenced by immunoSEQ multiplex PCR, and TCRdb holds only the in-frame ones, with some missing. Clone size and the V and J calls come from that table; the DNA yielded D and trimming. The sample holds about 120,000 clones, roughly nine tenths seen once. This entry is derived from a study of blood T cell repertoires in COVID-19. V shed 5 bases and J shed 4 bases, with 12 bases lying between them. CDR3 length equals 13 residues. The germline gives CDR1 MGHRA, CDR2 YSYEKL.

The clonotype was recovered from a human donor in a cohort sampled during active COVID-19. The specimen sequenced was peripheral blood. The chain uses TRBV4-1 and TRBJ2-7, with a weak D call TRBD1 (6 bases). CDR3 region: CASSSTGTYEQYF. CDR3 in DNA: TGCGCCAGCAGCTCGACAGGAACATACGAGCAGTACTTC.